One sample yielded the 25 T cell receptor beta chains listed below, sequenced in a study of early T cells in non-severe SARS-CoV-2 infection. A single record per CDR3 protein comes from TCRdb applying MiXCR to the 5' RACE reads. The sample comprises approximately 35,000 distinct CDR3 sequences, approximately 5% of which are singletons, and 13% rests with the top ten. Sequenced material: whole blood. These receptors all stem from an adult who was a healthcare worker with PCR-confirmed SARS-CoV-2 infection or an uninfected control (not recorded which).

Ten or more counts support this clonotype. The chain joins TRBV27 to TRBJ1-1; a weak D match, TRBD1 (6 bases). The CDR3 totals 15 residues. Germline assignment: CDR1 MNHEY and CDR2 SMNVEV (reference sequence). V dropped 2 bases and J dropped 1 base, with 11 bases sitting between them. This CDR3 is CASSLTRDKNTEAFF. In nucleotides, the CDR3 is TGTGCCAGCAGTTTAACTCGGGACAAGAACACTGAAGCTTTCTTT.

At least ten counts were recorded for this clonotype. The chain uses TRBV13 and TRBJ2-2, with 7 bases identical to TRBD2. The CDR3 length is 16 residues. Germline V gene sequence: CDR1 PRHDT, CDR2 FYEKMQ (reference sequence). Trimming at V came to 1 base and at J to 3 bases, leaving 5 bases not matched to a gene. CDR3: CASSLVPSGDTGELFF. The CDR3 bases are TGTGCCAGCAGCTTAGTACCTAGCGGCGACACCGGGGAGCTGTTTTTT. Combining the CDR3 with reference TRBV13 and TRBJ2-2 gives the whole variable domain AAGVIQSPRHLIKEKRETATLKCYPIPRHDTVYWYQQGPGQDPQFLISFYEKMQSDKGSIPDRFSAQQFSDYHSELNMSSLELGDSALYFCASSLVPSGDTGELFFGEGSRLTVL.

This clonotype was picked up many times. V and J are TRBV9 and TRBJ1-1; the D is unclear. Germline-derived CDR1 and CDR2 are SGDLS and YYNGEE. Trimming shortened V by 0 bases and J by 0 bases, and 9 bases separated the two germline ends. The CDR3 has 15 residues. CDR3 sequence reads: CASSVAARMNTEAFF. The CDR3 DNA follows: TGTGCCAGCAGCGTAGCGGCCAGAATGAACACTGAAGCTTTCTTT.

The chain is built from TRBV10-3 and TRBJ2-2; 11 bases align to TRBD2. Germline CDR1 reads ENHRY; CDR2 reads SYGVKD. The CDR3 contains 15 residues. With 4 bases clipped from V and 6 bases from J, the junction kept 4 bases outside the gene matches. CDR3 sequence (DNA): TGTGCCATCAGTGCACTAGCGGGGGAATCCGGGGAGCTGTTTTTT. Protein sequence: CAISALAGESGELFF.

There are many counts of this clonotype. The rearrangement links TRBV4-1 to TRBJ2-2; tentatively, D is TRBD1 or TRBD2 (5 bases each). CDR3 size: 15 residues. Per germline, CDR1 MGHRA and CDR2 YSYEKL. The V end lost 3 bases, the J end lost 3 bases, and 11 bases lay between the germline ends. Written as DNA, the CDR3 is TGCGCCAGCAGCCACGTGGGACGGGACACCGGGGAGCTGTTTTTT. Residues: CASSHVGRDTGELFF.

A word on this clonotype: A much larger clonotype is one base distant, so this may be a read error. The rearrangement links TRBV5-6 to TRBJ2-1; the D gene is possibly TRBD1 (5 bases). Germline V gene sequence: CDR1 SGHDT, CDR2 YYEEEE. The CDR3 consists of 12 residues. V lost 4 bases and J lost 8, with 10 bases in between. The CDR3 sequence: CASSRGGHEQFF. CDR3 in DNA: TGTGCCAGCAGCAGGGGTGGCCATGAGCAGTTCTTC.

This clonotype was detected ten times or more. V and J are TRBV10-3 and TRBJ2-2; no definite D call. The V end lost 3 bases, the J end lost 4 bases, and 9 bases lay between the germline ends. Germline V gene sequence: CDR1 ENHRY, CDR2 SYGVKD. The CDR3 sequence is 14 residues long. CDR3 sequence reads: CAISELAGTGELFF. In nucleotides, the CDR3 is TGTGCCATCAGTGAACTCGCCGGCACCGGGGAGCTGTTTTTT.

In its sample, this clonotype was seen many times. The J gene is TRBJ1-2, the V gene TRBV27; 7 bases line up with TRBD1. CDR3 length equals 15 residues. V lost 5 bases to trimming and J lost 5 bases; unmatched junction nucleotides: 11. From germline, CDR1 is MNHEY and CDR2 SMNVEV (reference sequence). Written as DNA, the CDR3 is TGTGCCAGCAGTCTCGCCTCGACAGGGATATATGGCTACACCTTC. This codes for CASSLASTGIYGYTF.

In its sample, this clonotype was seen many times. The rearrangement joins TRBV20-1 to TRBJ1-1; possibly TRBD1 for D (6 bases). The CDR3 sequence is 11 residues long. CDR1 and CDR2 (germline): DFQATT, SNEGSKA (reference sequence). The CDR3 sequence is CIGVQGFEAFF. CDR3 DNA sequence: TGCATCGGGGTACAGGGATTTGAAGCTTTCTTT.

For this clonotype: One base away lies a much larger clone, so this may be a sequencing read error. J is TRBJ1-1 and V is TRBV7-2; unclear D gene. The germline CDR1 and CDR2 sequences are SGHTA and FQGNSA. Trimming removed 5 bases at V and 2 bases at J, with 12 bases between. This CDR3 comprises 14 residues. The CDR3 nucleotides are TGTGCCAGCAGCCAGGCGAGGCAAAACACTGAAGCTTTCTTT. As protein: CASSQARQNTEAFF. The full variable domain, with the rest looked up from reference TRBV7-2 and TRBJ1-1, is GAGVSQSPSNKVTEKGKDVELRCDPISGHTALYWYRQSLGQGLEFLIYFQGNSAPDKSGLPSDRFSAERTGGSVSTLTIQRTQQEDSAVYLCASSQARQNTEAFFGQGTRLTVV.

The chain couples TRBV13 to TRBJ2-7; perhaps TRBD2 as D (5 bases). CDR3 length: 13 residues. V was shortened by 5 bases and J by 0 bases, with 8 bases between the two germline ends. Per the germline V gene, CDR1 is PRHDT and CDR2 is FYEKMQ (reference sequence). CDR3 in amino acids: CASSAGLSYEQYF. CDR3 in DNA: TGTGCCAGCAGCGCGGGCCTCTCCTACGAGCAGTACTTC.

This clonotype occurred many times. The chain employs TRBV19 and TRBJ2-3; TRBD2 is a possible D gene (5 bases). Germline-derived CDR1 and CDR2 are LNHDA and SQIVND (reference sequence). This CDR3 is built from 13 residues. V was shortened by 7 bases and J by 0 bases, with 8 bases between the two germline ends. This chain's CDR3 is CASKDSSTDTQYF. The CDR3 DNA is TGTGCCAGTAAGGACTCTAGCACAGATACGCAGTATTTT.

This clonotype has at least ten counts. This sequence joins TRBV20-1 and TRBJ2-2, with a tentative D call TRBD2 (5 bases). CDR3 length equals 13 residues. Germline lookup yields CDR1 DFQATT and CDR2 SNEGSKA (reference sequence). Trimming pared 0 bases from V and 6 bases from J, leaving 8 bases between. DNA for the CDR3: TGCAGTGCTAGAGATGGCGGGTCCGGGGAGCTGTTTTTT. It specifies CSARDGGSGELFF.

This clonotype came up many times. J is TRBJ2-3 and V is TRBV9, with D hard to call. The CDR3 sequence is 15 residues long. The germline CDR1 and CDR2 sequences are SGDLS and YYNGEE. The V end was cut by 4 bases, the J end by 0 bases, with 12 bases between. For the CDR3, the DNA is TGTGCCAGCAGCCCTTCCCTGCAGAGCACAGATACGCAGTATTTT. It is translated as CASSPSLQSTDTQYF.

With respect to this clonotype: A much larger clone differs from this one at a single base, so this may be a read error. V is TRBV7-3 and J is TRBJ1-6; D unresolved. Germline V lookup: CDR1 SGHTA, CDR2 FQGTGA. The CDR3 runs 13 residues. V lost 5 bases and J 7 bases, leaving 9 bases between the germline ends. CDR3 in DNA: TGTGCCAGCAGCCGAACGGGGAATTCACCCCTCCACTTT. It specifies CASSRTGNSPLHF.

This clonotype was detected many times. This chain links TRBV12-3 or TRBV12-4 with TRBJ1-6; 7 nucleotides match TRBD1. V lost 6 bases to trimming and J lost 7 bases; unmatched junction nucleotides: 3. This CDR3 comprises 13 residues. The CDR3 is CASSDRANSPLHF. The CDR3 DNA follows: TGTGCCAGCAGCGACAGGGCAAATTCACCCCTCCACTTT.

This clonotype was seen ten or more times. CDR3 sequence: CASSVEGGHYEQYF. CDR3 nucleotides: TGTGCCAGCAGCGTAGAAGGGGGACACTACGAGCAGTACTTC. The chain employs TRBV9 and TRBJ2-7; tentatively, D is TRBD1 (6 bases). This CDR3 comprises 14 residues. Trimming removed 0 bases at V and 3 bases at J, with 10 bases between. Looked up from germline, CDR1 is SGDLS and CDR2 is YYNGEE.

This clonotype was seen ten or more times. In DNA, the CDR3 is TGTGCCAGCAGTCCGCAATATATCTGGGGGACAGATACGCAGTATTTT. It encodes CASSPQYIWGTDTQYF. V and J are TRBV28 and TRBJ2-3; possibly TRBD1 or TRBD2 for D (5 bases each). Per the germline V gene, CDR1 is MDHEN and CDR2 is SYDVKM. The CDR3 has 16 amino acids. With 5 bases removed from V and 3 bases from J, the gap between germline ends came to 18 bases. The full variable domain, completed using reference TRBV28 and TRBJ2-3, is DVKVTQSSRYLVKRTGEKVFLECVQDMDHENMFWYRQDPGLGLRLIYFSYDVKMKEKGDIPEGYSVSREKKERFSLILESASTNQTSMYLCASSPQYIWGTDTQYFGPGTRLTVL.

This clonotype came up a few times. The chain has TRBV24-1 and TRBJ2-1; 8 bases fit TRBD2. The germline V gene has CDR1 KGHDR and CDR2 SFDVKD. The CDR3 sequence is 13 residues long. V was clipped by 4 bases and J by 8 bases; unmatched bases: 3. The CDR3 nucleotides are TGTGCCACCAGTGACGGGGGGGCGTATGAGCAGTTCTTC. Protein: CATSDGGAYEQFF.

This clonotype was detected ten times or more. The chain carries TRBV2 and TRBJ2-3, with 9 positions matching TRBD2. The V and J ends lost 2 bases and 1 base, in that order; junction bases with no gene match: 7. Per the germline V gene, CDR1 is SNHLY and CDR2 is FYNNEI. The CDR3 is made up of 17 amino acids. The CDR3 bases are TGTGCCAGCAGTGAATCGCGGGGGGGTCTGGGCACAGATACGCAGTATTTT. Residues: CASSESRGGLGTDTQYF.

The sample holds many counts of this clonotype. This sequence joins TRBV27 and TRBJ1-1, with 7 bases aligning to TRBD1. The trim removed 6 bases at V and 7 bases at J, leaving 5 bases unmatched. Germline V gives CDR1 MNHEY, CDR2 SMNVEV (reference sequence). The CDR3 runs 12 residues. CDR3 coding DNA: TGTGCCAGCAGGAGACAGGGTAATGAAGCTTTCTTT. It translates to CASRRQGNEAFF.

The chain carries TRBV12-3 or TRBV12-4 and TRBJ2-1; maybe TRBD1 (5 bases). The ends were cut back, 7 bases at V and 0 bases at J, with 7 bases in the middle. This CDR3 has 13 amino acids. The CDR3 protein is CASKGDSYNEQFF. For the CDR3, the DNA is TGTGCCAGCAAAGGGGACTCCTACAATGAGCAGTTCTTC.

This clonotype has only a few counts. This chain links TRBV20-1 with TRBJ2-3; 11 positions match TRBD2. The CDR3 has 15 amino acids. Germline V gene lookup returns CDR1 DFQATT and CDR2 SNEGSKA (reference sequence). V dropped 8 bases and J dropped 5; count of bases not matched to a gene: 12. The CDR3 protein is CSQEASGGLIDTQYF. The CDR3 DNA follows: TGCAGTCAGGAGGCTAGCGGGGGGTTGATAGATACGCAGTATTTT.

The CDR3 spells CASSLEWDSSGNTIYF. In DNA, the CDR3 is TGTGCCAGCAGCTTAGAATGGGACAGCTCTGGAAACACCATATATTTT. The chain links TRBV7-2 to TRBJ1-3; TRBD1 matches 7 bases. The CDR3 is made up of 16 amino acids. V was clipped by 1 base and J by 0 bases; unmatched bases: 3. Germline V gene lookup returns CDR1 SGHTA and CDR2 FQGNSA. Full variable domain (missing parts from reference TRBV7-2 and TRBJ1-3): GAGVSQSPSNKVTEKGKDVELRCDPISGHTALYWYRQSLGQGLEFLIYFQGNSAPDKSGLPSDRFSAERTGGSVSTLTIQRTQQEDSAVYLCASSLEWDSSGNTIYFGEGSWLTVV.

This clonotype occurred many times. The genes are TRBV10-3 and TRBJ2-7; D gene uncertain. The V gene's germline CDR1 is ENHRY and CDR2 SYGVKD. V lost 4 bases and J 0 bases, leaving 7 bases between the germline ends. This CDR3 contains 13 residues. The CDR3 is CAISAASSYEQYF. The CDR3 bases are TGTGCCATCAGTGCAGCAAGCTCCTACGAGCAGTACTTC.